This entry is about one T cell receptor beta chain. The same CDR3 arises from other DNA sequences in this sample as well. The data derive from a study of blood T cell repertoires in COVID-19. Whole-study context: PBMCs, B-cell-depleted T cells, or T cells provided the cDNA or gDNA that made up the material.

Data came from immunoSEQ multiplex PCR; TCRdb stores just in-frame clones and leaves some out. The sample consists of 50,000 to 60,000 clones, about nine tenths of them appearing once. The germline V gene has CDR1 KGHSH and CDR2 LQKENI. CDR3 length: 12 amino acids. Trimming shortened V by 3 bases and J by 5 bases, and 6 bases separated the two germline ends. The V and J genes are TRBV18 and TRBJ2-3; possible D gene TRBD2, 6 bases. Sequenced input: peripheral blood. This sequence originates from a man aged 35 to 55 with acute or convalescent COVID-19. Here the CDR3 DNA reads TGTGCCAGCTCACCGCGGGGAGATACGCAGTATTTT. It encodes CASSPRGDTQYF.